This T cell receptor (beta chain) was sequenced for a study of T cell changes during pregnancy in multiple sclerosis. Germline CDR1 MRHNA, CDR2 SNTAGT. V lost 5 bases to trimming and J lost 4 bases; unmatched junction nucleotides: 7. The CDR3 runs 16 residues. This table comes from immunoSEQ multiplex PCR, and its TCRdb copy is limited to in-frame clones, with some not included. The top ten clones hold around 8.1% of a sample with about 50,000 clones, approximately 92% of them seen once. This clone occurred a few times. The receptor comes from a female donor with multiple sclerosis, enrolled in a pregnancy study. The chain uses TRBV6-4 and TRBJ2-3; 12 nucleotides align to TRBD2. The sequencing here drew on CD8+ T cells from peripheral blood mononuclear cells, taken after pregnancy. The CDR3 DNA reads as TGTGCCAGCAGTCCCTCTTCTAGCGGGGGGGCAGATACGCAGTATTTT. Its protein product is CASSPSSSGGADTQYF.